This TCR beta chain originates from a study of vaccination effects on CD4 cells after COVID-19. Study summary: Samples that were drawn after vaccination came a median of 72 days after the second dose.

Of note for this clone: No antigen is known for it.

The table came from immunoSEQ multiplex PCR; TCRdb's copy has only in-frame clones and leaves some out. The sample holds roughly 32,000 clones, approximately 72% seen once. Under the ViraFEST assay, PBMC were stimulated with viral peptide pools so that antigen-specific CD4+ T cells expanded. Sequencing was performed afterwards. At the end of 10 days of culture, CD4+ T cells were isolated. Participants were vaccinated with two doses of either the BNT162b2 or mRNA-1273 vaccine. Nucleocapsid antibodies stayed negative before and after vaccination, showing no earlier SARS-CoV-2 infection. After about 2 million PBMC were placed in each well, they were cultured with around 10 IU/ml IL-2 and approximately 9.7 ug/ml peptides. In the cultures, half the medium was exchanged for IL-2 medium on days 3 and 7. This receptor was identified in a human donor who received a COVID-19 vaccine. The sequenced sample was CD4+ T cells from PBMCs cultured with HCoV-229E spike peptides, obtained after COVID-19 vaccination.

Here the CDR3 reads CASGLATANEKLFF. CDR3 in DNA: TGTGCCAGCGGTCTGGCCACAGCTAATGAAAAACTGTTTTTT. V usage is TRBV7-9 and J usage is TRBJ1-4; D is ambiguous. This CDR3 has 14 residues. V gave up 8 bases and J gave up 3 bases, with 13 bases separating them. Germline CDR1 and CDR2: SEHNR and FQNEAQ (reference sequence).